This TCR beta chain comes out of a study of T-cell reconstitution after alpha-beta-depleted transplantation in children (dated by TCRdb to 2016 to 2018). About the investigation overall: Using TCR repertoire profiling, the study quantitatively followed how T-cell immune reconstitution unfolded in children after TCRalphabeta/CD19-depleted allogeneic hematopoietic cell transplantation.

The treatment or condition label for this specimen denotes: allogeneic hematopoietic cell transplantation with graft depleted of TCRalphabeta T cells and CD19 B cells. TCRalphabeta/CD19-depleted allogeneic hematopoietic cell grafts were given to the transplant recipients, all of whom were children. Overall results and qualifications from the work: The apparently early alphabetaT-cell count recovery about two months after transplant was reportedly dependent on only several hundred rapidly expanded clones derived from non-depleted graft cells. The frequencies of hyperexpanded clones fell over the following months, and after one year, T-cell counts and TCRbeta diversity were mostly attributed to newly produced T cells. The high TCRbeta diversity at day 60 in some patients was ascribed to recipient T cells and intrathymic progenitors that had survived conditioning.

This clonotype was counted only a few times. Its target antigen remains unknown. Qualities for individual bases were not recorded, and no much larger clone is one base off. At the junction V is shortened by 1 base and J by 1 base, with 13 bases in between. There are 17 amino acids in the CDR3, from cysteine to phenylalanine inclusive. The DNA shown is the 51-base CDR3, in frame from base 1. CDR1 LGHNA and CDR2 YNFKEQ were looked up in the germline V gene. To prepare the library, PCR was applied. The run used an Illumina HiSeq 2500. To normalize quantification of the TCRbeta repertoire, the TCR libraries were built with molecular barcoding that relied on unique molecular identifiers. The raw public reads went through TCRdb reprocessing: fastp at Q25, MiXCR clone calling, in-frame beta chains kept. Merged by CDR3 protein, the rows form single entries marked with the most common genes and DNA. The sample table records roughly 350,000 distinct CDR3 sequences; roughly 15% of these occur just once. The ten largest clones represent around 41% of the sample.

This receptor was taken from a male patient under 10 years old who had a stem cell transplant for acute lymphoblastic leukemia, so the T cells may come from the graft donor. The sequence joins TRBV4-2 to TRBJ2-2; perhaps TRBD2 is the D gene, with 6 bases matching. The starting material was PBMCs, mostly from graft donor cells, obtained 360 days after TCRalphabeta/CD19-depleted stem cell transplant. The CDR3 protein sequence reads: CASSQVRGTLNTGELFF. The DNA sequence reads TGTGCCAGCAGCCAAGTTAGAGGGACTTTGAACACCGGGGAGCTGTTTTTT.